This TCR beta chain was recorded in a study of breast tumors, draining lymph nodes, adjacent tissues. Study-wide points: Luminal-like breast cancer showed significantly higher tumor–nontumor repertoire similarity than basal-like. Data fit most tumor T cells coming from lymph node, expanding in tumor. Data only fit, rather than demonstrated, lymph node origin of most tumor T cells. Compared with lymph nodes, tumors were less diverse; compared with nontumor tissue, more.

Germline V gene sequence: CDR1 SGHNT, CDR2 YYREEE (reference sequence). V was shortened by 4 bases and J by 1 base, with 15 bases between the two germline ends. The CDR3 is made up of 15 amino acids. Concerning this clonotype: What it binds is unknown. This may be a read error, as it is one base from a much larger clone.

TCRdb recomputed calls from the multiplex PCR reads with MiXCR, one row per CDR3 protein. This table has approximately 200,000 distinct CDR3 sequences, 30% to 40% appearing once. The lymph nodes were axillary draining lymph nodes from breast cancer patients. Sequencing was done on a sample of axillary lymph node tissue. The genes are TRBV5-4 and TRBJ2-7; D is perhaps TRBD1 (7 bases). The clonotype was recovered from a female donor with breast cancer. Some clones in this sample may be carry-over from other donors' samples. The CDR3, as DNA: TGTGCCAGCAGCGGTGGGACAGCGGGTTCCTACGAGCAGTACTTC. This sequence encodes CASSGGTAGSYEQYF.